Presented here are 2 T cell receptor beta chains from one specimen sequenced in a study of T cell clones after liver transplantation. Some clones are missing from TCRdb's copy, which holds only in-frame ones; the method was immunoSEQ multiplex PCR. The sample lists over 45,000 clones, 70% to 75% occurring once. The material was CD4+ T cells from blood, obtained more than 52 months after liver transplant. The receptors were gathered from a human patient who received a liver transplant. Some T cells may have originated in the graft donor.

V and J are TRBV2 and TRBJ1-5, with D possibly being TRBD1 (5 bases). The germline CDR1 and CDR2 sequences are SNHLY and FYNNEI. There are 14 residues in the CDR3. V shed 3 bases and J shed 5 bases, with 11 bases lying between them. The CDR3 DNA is TGTGCCAGCAGTGAGTTCAGGGAGCATCAGCCCCAGCATTTT. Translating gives CASSEFREHQPQHF.

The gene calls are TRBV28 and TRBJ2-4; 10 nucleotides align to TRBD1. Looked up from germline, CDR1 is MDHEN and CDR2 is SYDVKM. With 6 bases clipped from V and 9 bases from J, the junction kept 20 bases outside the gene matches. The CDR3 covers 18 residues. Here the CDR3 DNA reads TGTGCCAGCAGACCCGTCCCGGGACAGGGGCCCTCCGCGTTCATTCAGTACTTC. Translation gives CASRPVPGQGPSAFIQYF. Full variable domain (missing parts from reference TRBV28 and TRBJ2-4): DVKVTQSSRYLVKRTGEKVFLECVQDMDHENMFWYRQDPGLGLRLIYFSYDVKMKEKGDIPEGYSVSREKKERFSLILESASTNQTSMYLCASRPVPGQGPSAFIQYFGAGTRLSVL.